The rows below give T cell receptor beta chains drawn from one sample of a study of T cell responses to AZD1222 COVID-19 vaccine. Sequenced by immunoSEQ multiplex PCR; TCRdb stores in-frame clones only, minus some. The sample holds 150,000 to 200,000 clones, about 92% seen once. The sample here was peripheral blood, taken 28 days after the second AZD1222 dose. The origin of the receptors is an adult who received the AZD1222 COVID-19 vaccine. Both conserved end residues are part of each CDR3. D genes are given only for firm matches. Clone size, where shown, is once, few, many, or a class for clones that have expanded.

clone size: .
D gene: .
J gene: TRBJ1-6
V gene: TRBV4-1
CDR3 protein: CASSQGRVSYNSPLHF
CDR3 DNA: TGCGCCAGCAGCCAAGGCCGTGTCTCCTATAATTCACCCCTCCACTTT

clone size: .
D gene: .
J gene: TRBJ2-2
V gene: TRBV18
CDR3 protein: CASSRARDTGELFF
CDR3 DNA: TGTGCCAGCTCACGCGCCAGGGACACCGGGGAGCTGTTTTTT

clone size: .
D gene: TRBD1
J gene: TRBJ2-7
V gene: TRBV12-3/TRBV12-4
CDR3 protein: CASSIRTGGEQYF
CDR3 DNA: TGTGCCAGCAGTATCCGGACAGGGGGCGAGCAGTACTTC

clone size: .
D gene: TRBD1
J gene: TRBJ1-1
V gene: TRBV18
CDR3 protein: CASSPPDRENTEAFF
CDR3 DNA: TGTGCCAGCTCACCACCGGACAGGGAGAACACTGAAGCTTTCTTT

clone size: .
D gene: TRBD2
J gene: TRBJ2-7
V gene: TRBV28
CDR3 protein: CASSSTPRGLVRWEQYF
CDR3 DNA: TGTGCCAGCAGTTCCACCCCGCGGGGACTAGTCCGCTGGGAGCAGTACTTC

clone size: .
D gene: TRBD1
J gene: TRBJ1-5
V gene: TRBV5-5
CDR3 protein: CASSLDRVSSNQPQHF
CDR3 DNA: TGTGCCAGCAGCCTAGACAGGGTATCTAGCAATCAGCCCCAGCATTTT

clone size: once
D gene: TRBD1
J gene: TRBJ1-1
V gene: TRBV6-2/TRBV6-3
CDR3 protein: CASSYRGLKNTEAFF
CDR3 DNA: TGTGCCAGCAGTTACAGGGGGCTCAAGAACACTGAAGCTTTCTTT

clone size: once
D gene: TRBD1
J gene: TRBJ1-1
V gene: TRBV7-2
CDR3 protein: CASSLVGQGNTEAFF
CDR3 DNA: TGTGCCAGCAGCTTAGTGGGACAGGGGAACACTGAAGCTTTCTTT

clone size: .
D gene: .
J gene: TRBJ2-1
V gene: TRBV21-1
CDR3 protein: CAPGLAGHEQFF
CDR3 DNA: TGTGCCCCGGGACTAGCAGGCCATGAGCAGTTCTTC

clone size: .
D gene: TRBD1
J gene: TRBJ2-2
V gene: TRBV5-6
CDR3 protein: CASSDDTGAGELFF
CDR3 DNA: TGTGCCAGCAGCGACGATACAGGGGCCGGGGAGCTGTTTTTT

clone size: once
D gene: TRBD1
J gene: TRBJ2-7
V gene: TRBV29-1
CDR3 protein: CSGSGTGSYEQYF
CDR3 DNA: TGCAGCGGCAGCGGGACAGGGTCCTACGAGCAGTACTTC

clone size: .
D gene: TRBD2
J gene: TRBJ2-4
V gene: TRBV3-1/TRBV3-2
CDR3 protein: CASSLTSGGNIQYF
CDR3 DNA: TGTGCCAGCAGCCTGACTAGCGGGGGAAACATTCAGTACTTC

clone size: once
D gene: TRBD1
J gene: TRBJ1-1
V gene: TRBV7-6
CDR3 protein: CASSSTGGRAFF
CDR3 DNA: TGTGCCAGCAGTTCCACAGGGGGCCGAGCTTTCTTT

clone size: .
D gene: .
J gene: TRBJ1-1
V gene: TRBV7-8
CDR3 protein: CASSLVPVGAFF
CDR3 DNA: TGTGCCAGCAGCTTAGTGCCCGTAGGAGCTTTCTTT

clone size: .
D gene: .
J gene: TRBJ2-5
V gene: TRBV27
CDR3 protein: CASRLTGSQETQYF
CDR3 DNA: TGTGCCAGCAGATTAACCGGATCCCAAGAGACCCAGTACTTC

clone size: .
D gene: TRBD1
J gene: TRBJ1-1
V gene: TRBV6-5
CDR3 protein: CASSNRGTTEAFF
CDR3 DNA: TGTGCCAGCAGTAACAGGGGGACCACTGAAGCTTTCTTT

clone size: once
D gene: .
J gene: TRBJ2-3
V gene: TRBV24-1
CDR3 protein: CATEDGTDTQYF
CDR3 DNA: TGTGCCACCGAGGACGGGACGGATACGCAGTATTTT